A single sample gave rise to the 31 T cell receptor beta chains below, sequenced in a study of identical twins. MiXCR, run by TCRdb on the 5' RACE reads, gives a single entry per CDR3 protein. This table has around 300,000 distinct CDR3 sequences, 6.5% to 9.5% appearing once. Separately, the same data were catalogued under a study of yellow fever vaccine responses in identical twins.

The sequencing sample was made of memory (CD45RO+) T cells sorted from blood. These receptors were collected from a woman between 18 and 29 years old in good health.

The chain employs TRBV2 and TRBJ2-5; the match to TRBD1 covers 7 bases. CDR1 is SNHLY and CDR2 is FYNNEI in the germline V gene. V was clipped by 8 bases and J by 5 bases; unmatched bases: 11. This CDR3 has 14 amino acids. In nucleotides, the CDR3 is TGTGCCAGCGGGGCACAGGGGTGGAAGGAGACCCAGTACTTC. This sequence encodes CASGAQGWKETQYF.

The chain uses TRBV5-1 and TRBJ2-2, with a weak D call TRBD1 (6 bases). Germline V gives CDR1 SGHRS, CDR2 YFSETQ. This CDR3 is 15 amino acids long. Trimming cost V 1 base and J 3 bases, with 10 bases left between them. The CDR3 region is CASSLRGSDTGELFF. The CDR3 DNA reads as TGCGCCAGCAGCTTGAGGGGGTCGGACACCGGGGAGCTGTTTTTT.

The sample holds a few counts of this clonotype. The gene calls are TRBV7-8 and TRBJ2-7; TRBD1 aligns across 9 bases. Trimming removed 5 bases from V and 1 base from J; junction bases left unmatched: 12. This CDR3 comprises 17 residues. In germline, CDR1 is SGHVS, CDR2 FQNEAQ. The CDR3 nucleotides read TGTGCCAGCAGCCCAGGTACCGGGACAGGGCTATCCTACGAGCAGTACGTC. Its translation: CASSPGTGTGLSYEQYV.

This chain links TRBV11-2 with TRBJ2-3; D gene uncertain. V was pared by 1 base and J by 7 bases, with 12 bases between. This CDR3 comprises 14 residues. The germline V gene encodes CDR1 SGHAT and CDR2 FQNNGV. The CDR3 bases are TGTGCCAGCAGCTTAGGAGGTGCCGTCAATACGCAGTATTTT. Translating it yields CASSLGGAVNTQYF.

This clonotype came up a few times. Here the CDR3 DNA reads TGTGCCAGCAGCCAAAGTCTGGGAAGCTATGGCTACACCTTC. Amino acid sequence: CASSQSLGSYGYTF. The genes are TRBV14 and TRBJ1-2; D remains ambiguous. V was trimmed by 2 bases and J by 4 bases, leaving 11 bases between them. The CDR3 is 14 amino acids. Germline CDR1 is SGHDN and CDR2 is FVKESK.

This clonotype was counted ten times or more. This chain uses TRBV5-1 with TRBJ2-2; TRBD1 matches 7 bases. J lost 6 bases, V lost 0 bases, and 14 bases had no gene match. The CDR3 contains 18 residues. Germline V gene sequence: CDR1 SGHRS, CDR2 YFSETQ. The DNA for the CDR3 is TGCGCCAGCAGCTTGGAGACTTCCGGGACAGTTTCCGCCGGGGAGCTGTTTTTT. This gives the protein CASSLETSGTVSAGELFF.

The genes are TRBV18 and TRBJ1-1; D is undetermined. Trimming shortened V by 2 bases and J by 8 bases, and 9 bases separated the two germline ends. The CDR3 is 12 residues long. Per the germline V gene, CDR1 is KGHSH and CDR2 is LQKENI. The CDR3 nucleotides read TGTGCCAGCTCACCATCGGTCGGAGAAGCTTTCTTT. Residues: CASSPSVGEAFF.

This clonotype was counted ten times or more. The chain links TRBV10-3 to TRBJ2-3; weak D call: TRBD2 (5 bases). V was pared by 2 bases and J by 3 bases, with 9 bases between. Germline V gene sequence: CDR1 ENHRY, CDR2 SYGVKD. The CDR3 consists of 14 residues. This CDR3 reads CAISEERLTDTQYF. In DNA form, the CDR3 reads TGTGCCATCAGTGAGGAGCGGTTGACAGATACGCAGTATTTT.

This clonotype has a count of ten or more. The V and J genes are TRBV7-3 and TRBJ2-2; the match to TRBD2 covers 8 bases. The CDR3 is 16 residues long. V was pared by 2 bases and J by 4 bases, with 6 bases of the junction left unmatched. Germline CDR1 and CDR2: SGHTA and FQGTGA. The CDR3, as DNA: TGTGCCAGCAGCTTATATAGCGGGATAGGCACCGGGGAGCTGTTTTTT. It yields the protein CASSLYSGIGTGELFF.

This clonotype was seen at least ten times. This sequence joins TRBV12-3 or TRBV12-4 and TRBJ1-5; D is ambiguous. The ends were cut back, 1 base at V and 11 bases at J, with 12 bases in the middle. The CDR3 contains 13 residues. For the CDR3, the DNA is TGTGCCAGCAGTTTAGACCTAATGAAGTCCCAGCATTTT. The encoded protein is CASSLDLMKSQHF.

The chain couples TRBV10-3 to TRBJ1-4, with 7 bases lining up with TRBD1. The CDR3 sequence is 15 residues long. V was clipped by 3 bases and J by 5 bases; unmatched bases: 6. Germline V CDR1 and CDR2: ENHRY, SYGVKD. The CDR3 DNA reads TGTGCCATCAGTGAAAGAGGACAGGAGAATGAAAAACTGTTTTTT. Amino acids: CAISERGQENEKLFF.

This clonotype appeared many times. V usage is TRBV29-1 and J usage is TRBJ2-2; 13 bases are shared with TRBD2. Trimming took 7 bases from V and 3 from J; bases not matched to a gene: 17. The germline CDR1 and CDR2 sequences are SQVTM and ANQGSEA. CDR3 length: 19 residues. CDR3 nucleotide sequence: TGCAGCGCCTCCCTGTTATCCGGGACTAGCGGGACGTACACCGGGGAGCTGTTTTTT. Protein product: CSASLLSGTSGTYTGELFF.

There are many counts of this clonotype. The V and J genes are TRBV12-3 or TRBV12-4 and TRBJ2-3, with D tentatively TRBD2 (5 bases). This CDR3 contains 15 residues. Trimming removed 4 bases from V and 1 base from J, with 12 bases in between. This CDR3 is CASSYRRGRTDTQYF. CDR3 in DNA: TGTGCCAGCAGTTATCGCAGAGGGCGCACAGATACGCAGTATTTT.

There are a few counts of this clonotype. The CDR3 is CSYMNTEAFF. DNA of the CDR3: TGCAGCTATATGAACACTGAAGCTTTCTTT. The chain carries TRBV29-1 and TRBJ1-1, with unresolved D. Germline V lookup: CDR1 SQVTM, CDR2 ANQGSEA. This CDR3 contains 10 residues. Trimming took off 8 bases at V and 0 bases at J, with 4 bases between the two ends.

The sample holds a few counts of this clonotype. This chain connects TRBV5-1 to TRBJ2-3; TRBD2 is a possible D gene (6 bases). The germline V gene encodes CDR1 SGHRS and CDR2 YFSETQ. The CDR3 covers 18 residues. V shed 0 bases and J shed 2 bases, with 19 bases lying between them. The CDR3 here is CASSLGSYSGMITDTQYF. The CDR3, as DNA: TGCGCCAGCAGCTTGGGTTCGTATAGCGGAATGATCACAGATACGCAGTATTTT.

This clonotype occurred many times. V is TRBV28 and J is TRBJ2-3; D ambiguous. The CDR3 consists of 15 residues. The ends were cut back, 2 bases at V and 1 base at J, with 10 bases in the middle. Germline V gene data show CDR1 as MDHEN and CDR2 as SYDVKM. In DNA, the CDR3 is TGTGCCAGCAGTTTACGCCCAGTCGGCACAGATACGCAGTATTTT. Its translation: CASSLRPVGTDTQYF.

This clonotype showed up just a few times. The chain couples TRBV3-1 to TRBJ2-3; 11 bases match TRBD2. Germline CDR1 reads LGHDT; CDR2 reads YNNKEL (reference sequence). J was trimmed by 1 base and V by 0 bases; bases with no gene match: 6. The CDR3 consists of 18 residues. CDR3 nucleotide sequence: TGTGCCAGCAGCCAAGACCTCAAGGGACTAGCGGGCACAGATACGCAGTATTTT. Translation gives CASSQDLKGLAGTDTQYF.

This chain uses TRBV12-3 or TRBV12-4 with TRBJ1-4; 9 bases fit TRBD1. V trimming: 1 base; J trimming: 7 bases; junction bases outside the gene matches: 1. CDR3 length: 14 residues. The CDR3 DNA is TGTGCCAGCAGTTTAGGGGACAGGGCTGAAAAACTGTTTTTT. Protein: CASSLGDRAEKLFF.

This clonotype was detected a few times. The chain uses TRBV6-1 and TRBJ2-7, with 10 bases matching TRBD2. CDR3 length equals 15 residues. V lost 6 bases to trimming and J lost 4 bases; unmatched junction nucleotides: 9. Per germline, CDR1 MNHNS and CDR2 SASEGT. CDR3 sequence reads: CASRERAGGPYEQYV. Written as DNA, the CDR3 is TGTGCCAGCAGAGAACGAGCGGGGGGGCCTTACGAGCAGTACGTC.

This clonotype was detected ten times or more. This chain links TRBV10-3 with TRBJ1-1; D is unclear. The CDR3 runs to 12 residues. Per the germline V gene, CDR1 is ENHRY and CDR2 is SYGVKD. Trimming removed 2 bases from V and 1 base from J, with 2 bases in between. The CDR3: CAISEGNTEAFF. CDR3 in DNA: TGTGCCATCAGTGAGGGGAACACTGAAGCTTTCTTT.

The table lists this clonotype with a few counts. This chain uses TRBV10-3 with TRBJ1-1; D is ambiguous. Germline values: CDR1 ENHRY, CDR2 SYGVKD. The V and J ends lost 0 bases and 11 bases respectively, with 10 bases between them. The CDR3 contains 12 residues. CDR3 nucleotide sequence: TGTGCCATCAGTGAGTCTCCGGGGAGCGCTTTCTTT. Its translation: CAISESPGSAFF.

In its sample, this clonotype was seen a few times. For the CDR3, the DNA is TGTGCCAGCAGTGAAATCCGTACCGGGGAGCTGTTTTTT. Amino acid sequence: CASSEIRTGELFF. V is TRBV6-1 and J is TRBJ2-2; D uncertain. V lost 2 bases and J lost 5, with 6 bases in between. The CDR3 length is 13 residues. Germline CDR1 MNHNS, CDR2 SASEGT.

The genes are TRBV12-3 or TRBV12-4 and TRBJ1-5; unclear D gene. The V gene lost 5 bases and the J gene lost 0 bases, with 14 bases spanning the gap. CDR3 length equals 16 residues. The CDR3 is CASSPQPGSSNQPQHF. As DNA, the CDR3 is TGTGCCAGCAGTCCACAGCCTGGGTCTAGCAATCAGCCCCAGCATTTT.

The chain uses TRBV18 and TRBJ1-3; no reliable D call. This CDR3 is 15 amino acids long. Trimming stripped 1 base from V and 11 bases from J, with 18 bases between. Germline CDR1 KGHSH, CDR2 LQKENI. This chain's CDR3 is CASSPLGDSAAAIYF. In DNA form, the CDR3 reads TGTGCCAGCTCACCACTTGGAGATAGTGCCGCGGCCATATATTTT.

This clonotype was seen many times. The chain couples TRBV12-3 or TRBV12-4 to TRBJ1-4, with TRBD1 matching over 10 bases. The CDR3 consists of 16 residues. J was trimmed by 8 bases and V by 4 bases; bases with no gene match: 10. CDR3 region: CASSSSRQGASEKLFF. The CDR3, as DNA: TGTGCCAGCAGTTCATCCCGACAGGGGGCAAGCGAAAAACTGTTTTTT.

As regards this clonotype: A much larger clone lies a single base off, so this may be a read error. The chain has TRBV15 and TRBJ2-1; D unclear. In germline, CDR1 is LNHNV, CDR2 YYDKDF (reference sequence). V lost 2 bases, J lost 5 bases, and 1 base lay in between. The CDR3 consists of 11 residues. CDR3 protein: CATSRNNEQFF. The CDR3 DNA sequence: TGTGCCACCAGCAGAAACAATGAGCAGTTCTTC. The full variable domain, rest sourced from reference TRBV15 and TRBJ2-1, is DAMVIQNPRYQVTQFGKPVTLSCSQTLNHNVMYWYQQKSSQAPKLLFHYYDKDFNNEADTPDNFQSRRPNTSFCFLDIRSPGLGDTAMYLCATSRNNEQFFGPGTRLTVL.

The sample holds many counts of this clonotype. The chain has TRBV5-1 and TRBJ2-2; unclear D gene. Germline CDR1 reads SGHRS; CDR2 reads YFSETQ. V lost 4 bases to trimming and J lost 5 bases, with 15 bases between them. The CDR3 consists of 15 residues. This CDR3 is CASSPTPSGTGELFF. CDR3 nucleotides: TGCGCCAGCAGCCCTACGCCCTCCGGTACCGGGGAGCTGTTTTTT. Based on the CDR3 plus reference TRBV5-1 and TRBJ2-2, the full variable domain is KAGVTQTPRYLIKTRGQQVTLSCSPISGHRSVSWYQQTPGQGLQFLFEYFSETQRNKGNFPGRFSGRQFSNSRSEMNVSTLELGDSALYLCASSPTPSGTGELFFGEGSRLTVL.

This clonotype was observed at least ten times. The chain joins TRBV5-5 to TRBJ2-7, with D possibly TRBD1 on 5 matching bases. V was shortened by 0 bases and J by 6 bases, with 13 bases between the two germline ends. The germline V gene has CDR1 SGHKS and CDR2 YYEKEE (reference sequence). The CDR3 covers 14 residues. The CDR3 DNA sequence: TGTGCCAGCAGCTTGGGGGGCGTGCGCTCCGAGCAGTACTTC. This sequence encodes CASSLGGVRSEQYF.

This sequence joins TRBV6-2 or TRBV6-3 and TRBJ1-2, with 11 bases identical to TRBD1. The CDR3 length is 15 residues. From germline, CDR1 is MNHEY and CDR2 SVGEGT. The trim removed 2 bases at V and 8 bases at J, leaving 7 bases unmatched. The CDR3 sequence is CASSYAGQGAHGYTF. The CDR3 coding sequence is TGTGCCAGCAGTTACGCTGGACAGGGGGCTCACGGCTACACCTTC.

V usage is TRBV7-9 and J usage is TRBJ2-1; either TRBD1 or TRBD2 may supply D (5 bases each). The V end was cut by 5 bases, the J end by 4 bases, with 18 bases between. The CDR3 length is 16 residues. Germline V gives CDR1 SEHNR, CDR2 FQNEAQ (reference sequence). The CDR3 sequence is CASSRIDRGRYNEQFF. For the CDR3, the DNA is TGTGCCAGCAGCCGAATAGACAGAGGGCGATACAATGAGCAGTTCTTC.

The chain is built from TRBV19 and TRBJ2-1, with D uncertain. Trimming stripped 5 bases from V and 5 bases from J, with 13 bases between. CDR1 is LNHDA, CDR2 SQIVND, per germline (reference sequence). The CDR3 consists of 14 residues. The CDR3 nucleotides read TGTGCCAGTAGTGCGCAGGTGGTGCACAATGAGCAGTTCTTC. Protein: CASSAQVVHNEQFF. Full variable domain (missing parts from reference TRBV19 and TRBJ2-1): DGGITQSPKYLFRKEGQNVTLSCEQNLNHDAMYWYRQDPGQGLRLIYYSQIVNDFQKGDIAEGYSVSREKKESFPLTVTSAQKNPTAFYLCASSAQVVHNEQFFGPGTRLTVL.